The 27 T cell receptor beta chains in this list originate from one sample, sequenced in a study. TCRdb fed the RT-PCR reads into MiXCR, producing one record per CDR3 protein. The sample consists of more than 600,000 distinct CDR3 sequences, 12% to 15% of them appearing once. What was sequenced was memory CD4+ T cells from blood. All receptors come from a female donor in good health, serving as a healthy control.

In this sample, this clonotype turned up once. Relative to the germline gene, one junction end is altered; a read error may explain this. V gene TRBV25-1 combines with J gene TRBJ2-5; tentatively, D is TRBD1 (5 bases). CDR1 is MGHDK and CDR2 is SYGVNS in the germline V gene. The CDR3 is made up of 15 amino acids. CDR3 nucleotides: TGTGCCATCAGTGAATCAGGGCCGAATTTGGAGACCCAGTACTTC. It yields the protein CAISESGPNLETQYF. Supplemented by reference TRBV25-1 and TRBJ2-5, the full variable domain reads EADIYQTPRYLVIGTGKKITLECSQTMGHDKMYWYQQDPGMELHLIHYSYGVNSTEKGDLSSESTVSRIRTEHFPLTLESARPSHTSQYLCAISESGPNLETQYFGPGTRLLVL.

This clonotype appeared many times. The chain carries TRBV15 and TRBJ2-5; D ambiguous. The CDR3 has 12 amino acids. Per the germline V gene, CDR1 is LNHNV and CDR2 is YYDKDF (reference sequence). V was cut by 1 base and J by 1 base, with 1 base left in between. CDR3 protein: CATSRGQETQYF. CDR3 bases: TGTGCCACCAGCAGAGGCCAAGAGACCCAGTACTTC.

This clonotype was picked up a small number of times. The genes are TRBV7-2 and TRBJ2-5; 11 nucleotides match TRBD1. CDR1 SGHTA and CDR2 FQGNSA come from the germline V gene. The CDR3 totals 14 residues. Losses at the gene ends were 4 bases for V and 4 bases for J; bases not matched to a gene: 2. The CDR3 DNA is TGTGCCAGCAGCTATGGACAGGGGGCAGAGACCCAGTACTTC. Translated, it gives CASSYGQGAETQYF.

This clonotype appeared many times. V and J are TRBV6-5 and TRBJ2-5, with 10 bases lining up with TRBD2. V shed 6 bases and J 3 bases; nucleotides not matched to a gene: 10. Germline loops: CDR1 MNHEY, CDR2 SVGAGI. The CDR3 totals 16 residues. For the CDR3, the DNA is TGTGCCAGCAGGCAAGACGGGCTAGCGGGGGAAGAGACCCAGTACTTC. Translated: CASRQDGLAGEETQYF.

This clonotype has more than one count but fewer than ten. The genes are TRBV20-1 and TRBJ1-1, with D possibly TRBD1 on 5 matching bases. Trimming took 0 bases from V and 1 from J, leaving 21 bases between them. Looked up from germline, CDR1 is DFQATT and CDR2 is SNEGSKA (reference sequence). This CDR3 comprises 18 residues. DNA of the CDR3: TGCAGTGCTAGAGATGCGCGTCGGGGCAAGGAGGGGAACACTGAAGCTTTCTTT. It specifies CSARDARRGKEGNTEAFF.

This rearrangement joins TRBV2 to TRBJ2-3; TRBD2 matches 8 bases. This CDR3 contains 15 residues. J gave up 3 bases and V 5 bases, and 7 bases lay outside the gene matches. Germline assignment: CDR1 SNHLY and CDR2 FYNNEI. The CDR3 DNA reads TGTGCCAGCAGTAGGACGGGACTAGAAACAGATACGCAGTATTTT. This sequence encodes CASSRTGLETDTQYF.

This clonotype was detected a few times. In DNA form, the CDR3 reads TGTGCCAGCAGCTTAACGCCCCGGGAGACCCAGTACTTC. As protein: CASSLTPRETQYF. This chain links TRBV7-9 with TRBJ2-5; D not resolved. From germline, CDR1 is SEHNR and CDR2 FQNEAQ (reference sequence). The ends were cut back, 2 bases at V and 5 bases at J, with 9 bases in the middle. The CDR3 is made up of 13 amino acids.

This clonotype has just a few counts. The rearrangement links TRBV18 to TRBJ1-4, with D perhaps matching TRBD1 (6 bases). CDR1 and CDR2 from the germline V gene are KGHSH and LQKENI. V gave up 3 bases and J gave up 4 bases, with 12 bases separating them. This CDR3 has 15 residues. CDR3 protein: CASSPRGGGNEKLFF. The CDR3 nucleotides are TGTGCCAGCTCACCCAGGGGAGGTGGTAATGAAAAACTGTTTTTT.

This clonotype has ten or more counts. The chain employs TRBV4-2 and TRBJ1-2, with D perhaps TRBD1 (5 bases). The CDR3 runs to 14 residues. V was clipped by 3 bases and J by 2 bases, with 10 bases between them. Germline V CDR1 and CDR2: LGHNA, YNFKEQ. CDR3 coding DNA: TGTGCCAGCAGCCAGGGAGGGGTGAACTATGGCTACACCTTC. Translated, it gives CASSQGGVNYGYTF.

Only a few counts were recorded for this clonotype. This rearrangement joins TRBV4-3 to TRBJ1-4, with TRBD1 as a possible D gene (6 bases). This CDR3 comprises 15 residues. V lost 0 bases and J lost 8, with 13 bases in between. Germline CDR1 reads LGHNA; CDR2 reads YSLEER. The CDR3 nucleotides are TGCGCCAGCAGCCAAGATCGGGGGGCTGGGGAAAAACTGTTTTTT. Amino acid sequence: CASSQDRGAGEKLFF.

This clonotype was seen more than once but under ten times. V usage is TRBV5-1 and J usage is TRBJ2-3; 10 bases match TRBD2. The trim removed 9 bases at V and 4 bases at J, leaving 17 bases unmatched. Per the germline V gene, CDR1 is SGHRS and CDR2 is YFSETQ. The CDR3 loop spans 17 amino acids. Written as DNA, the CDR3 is TGCGCCACTCAAGGGTCGGTAGCGGGAGGAGGAGCAGATACGCAGTATTTT. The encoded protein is CATQGSVAGGGADTQYF.

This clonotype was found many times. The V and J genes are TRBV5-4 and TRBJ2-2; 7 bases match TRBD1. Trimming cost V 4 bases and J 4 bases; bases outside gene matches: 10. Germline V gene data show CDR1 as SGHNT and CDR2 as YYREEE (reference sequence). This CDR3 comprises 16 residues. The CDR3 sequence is CASSNDRARSTGELFF. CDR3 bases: TGTGCCAGCAGCAACGACAGGGCAAGGAGCACCGGGGAGCTGTTTTTT.

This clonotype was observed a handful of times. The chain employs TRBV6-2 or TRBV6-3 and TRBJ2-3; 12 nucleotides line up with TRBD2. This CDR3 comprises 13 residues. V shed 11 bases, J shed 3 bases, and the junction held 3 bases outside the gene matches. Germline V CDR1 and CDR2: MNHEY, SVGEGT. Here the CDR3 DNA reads TGTGCCGCGACTAGCGGGGGTACAGATACGCAGTATTTT. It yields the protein CAATSGGTDTQYF.

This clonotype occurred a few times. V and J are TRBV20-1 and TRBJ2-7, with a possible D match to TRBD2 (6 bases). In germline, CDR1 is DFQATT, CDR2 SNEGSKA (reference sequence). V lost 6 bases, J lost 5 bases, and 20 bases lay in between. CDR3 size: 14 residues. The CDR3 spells CSAPAGGNFNEQYF. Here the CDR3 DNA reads TGCAGTGCCCCCGCAGGAGGGAATTTTAACGAGCAGTACTTC.

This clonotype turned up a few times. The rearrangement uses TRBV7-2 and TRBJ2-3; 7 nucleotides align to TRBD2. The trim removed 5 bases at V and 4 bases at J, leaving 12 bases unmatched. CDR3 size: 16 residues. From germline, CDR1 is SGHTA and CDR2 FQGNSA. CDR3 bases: TGTGCCAGCAGCCCAAGAGGTCTAGCGGTGGCAGATACGCAGTATTTT. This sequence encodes CASSPRGLAVADTQYF.

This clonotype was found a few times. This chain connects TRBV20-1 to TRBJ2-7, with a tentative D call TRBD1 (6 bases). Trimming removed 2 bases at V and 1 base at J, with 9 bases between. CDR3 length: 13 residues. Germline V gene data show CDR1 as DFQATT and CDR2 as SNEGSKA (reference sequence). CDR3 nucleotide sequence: TGCAGTGCTAGACCACAGGGATCCTACGAGCAGTACTTC. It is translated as CSARPQGSYEQYF.

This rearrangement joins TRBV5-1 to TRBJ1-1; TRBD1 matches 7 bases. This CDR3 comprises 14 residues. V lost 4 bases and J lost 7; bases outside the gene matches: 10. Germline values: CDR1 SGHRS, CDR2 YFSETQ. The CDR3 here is CASSGTGDRIEAFF. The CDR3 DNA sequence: TGCGCCAGCAGCGGAACAGGGGATAGAATTGAAGCTTTCTTT. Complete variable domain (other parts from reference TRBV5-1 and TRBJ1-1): KAGVTQTPRYLIKTRGQQVTLSCSPISGHRSVSWYQQTPGQGLQFLFEYFSETQRNKGNFPGRFSGRQFSNSRSEMNVSTLELGDSALYLCASSGTGDRIEAFFGQGTRLTVV.

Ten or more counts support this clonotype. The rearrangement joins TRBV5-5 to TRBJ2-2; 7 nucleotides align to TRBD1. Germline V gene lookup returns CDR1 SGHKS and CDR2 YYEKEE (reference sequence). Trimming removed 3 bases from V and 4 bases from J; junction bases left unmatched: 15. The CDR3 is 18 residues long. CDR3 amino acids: CASSSTLSGTVGTGELFF. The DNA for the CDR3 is TGTGCCAGCAGCTCCACTCTCTCCGGGACAGTAGGCACCGGGGAGCTGTTTTTT.

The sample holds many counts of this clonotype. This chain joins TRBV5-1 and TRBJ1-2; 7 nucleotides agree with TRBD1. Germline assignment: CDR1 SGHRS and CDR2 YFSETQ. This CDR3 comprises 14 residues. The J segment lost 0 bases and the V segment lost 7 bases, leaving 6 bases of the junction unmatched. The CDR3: CASLDRRANYGYTF. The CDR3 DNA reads TGCGCCAGCTTGGACAGGCGTGCTAACTATGGCTACACCTTC.

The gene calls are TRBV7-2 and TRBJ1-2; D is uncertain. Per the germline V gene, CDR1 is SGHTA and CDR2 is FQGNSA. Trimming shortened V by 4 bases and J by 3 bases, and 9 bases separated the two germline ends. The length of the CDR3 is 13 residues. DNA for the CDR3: TGTGCCAGCAGCTCACCCCCCTACTATGGCTACACCTTC. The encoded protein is CASSSPPYYGYTF.

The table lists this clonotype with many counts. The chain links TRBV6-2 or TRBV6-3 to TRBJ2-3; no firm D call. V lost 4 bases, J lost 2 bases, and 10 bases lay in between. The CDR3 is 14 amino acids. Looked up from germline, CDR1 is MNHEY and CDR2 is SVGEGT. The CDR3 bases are TGTGCCAGCAGTTTCTGGACCACCACAGATACGCAGTATTTT. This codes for CASSFWTTTDTQYF.

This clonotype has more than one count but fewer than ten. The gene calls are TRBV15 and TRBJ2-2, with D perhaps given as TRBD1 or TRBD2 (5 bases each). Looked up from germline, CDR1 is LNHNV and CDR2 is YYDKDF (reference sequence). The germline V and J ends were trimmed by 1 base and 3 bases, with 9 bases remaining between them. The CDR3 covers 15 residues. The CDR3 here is CATSRVVGDTGELFF. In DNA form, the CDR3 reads TGTGCCACCAGCAGAGTCGTGGGGGACACCGGGGAGCTGTTTTTT.

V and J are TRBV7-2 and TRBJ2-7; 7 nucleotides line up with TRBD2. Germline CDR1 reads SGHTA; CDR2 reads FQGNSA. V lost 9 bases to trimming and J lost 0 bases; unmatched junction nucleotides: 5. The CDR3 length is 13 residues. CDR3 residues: CASREGPSYEQYF. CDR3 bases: TGTGCCAGTAGGGAGGGGCCCTCCTACGAGCAGTACTTC.

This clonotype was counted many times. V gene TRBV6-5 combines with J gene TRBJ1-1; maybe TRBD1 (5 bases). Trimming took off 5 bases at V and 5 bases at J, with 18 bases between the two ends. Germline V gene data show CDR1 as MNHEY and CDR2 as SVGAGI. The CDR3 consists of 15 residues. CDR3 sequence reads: CASSTRWRGETEAFF. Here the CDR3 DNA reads TGTGCCAGCAGTACCCGTTGGAGGGGAGAGACTGAAGCTTTCTTT.

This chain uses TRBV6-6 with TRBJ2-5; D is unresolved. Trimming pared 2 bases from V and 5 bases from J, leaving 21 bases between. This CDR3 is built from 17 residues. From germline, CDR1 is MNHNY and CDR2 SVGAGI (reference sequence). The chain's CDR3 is CASSYPAEIAVRETQYF. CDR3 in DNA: TGTGCCAGCAGTTACCCCGCAGAGATCGCCGTCCGGGAGACCCAGTACTTC.

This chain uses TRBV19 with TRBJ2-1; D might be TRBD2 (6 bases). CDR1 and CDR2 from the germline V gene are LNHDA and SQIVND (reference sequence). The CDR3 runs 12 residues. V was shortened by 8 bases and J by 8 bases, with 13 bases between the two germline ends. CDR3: CASRPPGDEQFF. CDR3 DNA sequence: TGTGCCAGTCGTCCCCCGGGAGATGAGCAGTTCTTC.

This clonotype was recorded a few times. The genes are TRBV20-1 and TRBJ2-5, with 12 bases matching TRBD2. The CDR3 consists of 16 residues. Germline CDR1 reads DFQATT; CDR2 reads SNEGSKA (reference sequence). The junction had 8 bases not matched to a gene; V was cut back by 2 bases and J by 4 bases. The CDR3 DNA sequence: TGCAGTGCTAGAAATGAGCTAGCGGGAGGGCTAGAGACCCAGTACTTC. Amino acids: CSARNELAGGLETQYF.